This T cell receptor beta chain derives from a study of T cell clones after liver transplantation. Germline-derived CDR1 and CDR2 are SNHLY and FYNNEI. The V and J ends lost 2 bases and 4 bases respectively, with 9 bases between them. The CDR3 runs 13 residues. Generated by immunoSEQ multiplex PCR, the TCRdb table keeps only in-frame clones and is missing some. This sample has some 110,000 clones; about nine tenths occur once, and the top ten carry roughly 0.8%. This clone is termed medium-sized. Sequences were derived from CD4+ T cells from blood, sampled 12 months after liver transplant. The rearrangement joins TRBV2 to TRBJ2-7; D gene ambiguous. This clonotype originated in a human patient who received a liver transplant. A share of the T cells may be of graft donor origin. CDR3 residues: CASSEPPVYEQYF. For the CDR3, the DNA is TGTGCCAGCAGTGAACCCCCCGTTTACGAGCAGTACTTC.